This TCR beta chain is from a study of blood T cell repertoires in COVID-19. On the study more broadly: Samples of COVID-19 (acute and convalescent) were obtained from the United States, Italy and Spain.

The CDR3 has 17 amino acids. V trimming: 3 bases; J trimming: 0 bases; junction bases outside the gene matches: 9. The germline V gene encodes CDR1 ENHRY and CDR2 SYGVKD. Here immunoSEQ multiplex PCR was the method, and the copy in TCRdb shows in-frame clones only, minus some. The table includes some 140,000 clones, about 80% detected once. This chain links TRBV10-3 with TRBJ1-1, with TRBD1 identical over 8 bases. This TCR came from a woman aged 80 or over with acute or convalescent COVID-19. The sample taken for sequencing was peripheral blood. DNA for the CDR3: TGTGCCATCAGTGATATTCGGACAGGGAGGTTGAACACTGAAGCTTTCTTT. Its protein is CAISDIRTGRLNTEAFF.